This T cell receptor beta chain was found in a study of CD8+ T cells in alopecia areata. The study's findings and limits: Relative to mice, TCR sharing across patients was less clear, a difference possibly HLA-related. Especially in alopecia totalis/universalis, lesional scalp showed greater clonality than normal scalp did.

Sequencing relied on a cDNA template that was reverse transcribed from extracted RNA. The method was immunoSEQ multiplex PCR; TCRdb's version includes in-frame clones alone and lacks a portion of them. The top ten hold 5.7% of the sample, which has 70,000 to 95,000 clones, roughly 51% seen once. On this clone: Its antigen remains unknown.

The ends lost 3 bases at V and 6 bases at J; junction bases unmatched: 13. The length of the CDR3 is 17 residues. The germline V gene encodes CDR1 SGHVS and CDR2 FNYEAQ. The receptor comes from a human donor with alopecia areata. The V and J genes are TRBV7-6 and TRBJ2-1; 8 nucleotides agree with TRBD2. Sequencing was performed on NKG2D-high CD8+ T cells sorted from blood. CDR3 sequence (DNA): TGTGCCAGCAGCTTTAATTTCGGGGGGGTCCGTGGCAATGAGCAGTTCTTC. Its protein product is CASSFNFGGVRGNEQFF.